Presented here are 3 T cell receptor beta chains from one specimen sequenced in a study of tumor-infiltrating lymphocytes in primary liver carcinoma. The researchers produced TCR beta cDNA from roughly 500 ng total RNA with a constant-region primer. Slightly modified ARM-PCR with three nested multiplex PCR rounds yielded TCR beta libraries. TRBV1-TRBV30 forward primers paired with a C-beta reverse primer drove the first two PCR rounds, about 9 cycles each. TCRdb used MiXCR to reprocess the multiplex PCR reads, holding one entry per CDR3 protein. Of 20,000 to 25,000 distinct CDR3 sequences listed, 60% to 80% are singletons. Co-extracting RNA and DNA was done with roughly 17-31 mg of unsorted bulk tissue as input. Sequencing was done on a sample of liver tumor tissue from sampling region 1. The subset is: tumor region T1, superior pole. All receptors come from a woman aged 25 to 39 with primary liver carcinoma and hepatitis B virus infection.

Turning to this clonotype: At one end the junction does not follow the germline gene, possibly because of a read error. The genes are TRBV4-2 and TRBJ1-1; D not certain. Germline CDR1 is LGHNA and CDR2 is YNFKEQ. The CDR3 covers 16 residues. This chain's CDR3 is CASSPVDWRGNTEDFF. The DNA for the CDR3 is TGTGCCAGCAGCCCCGTCGATTGGAGAGGGAACACTGAAGATTTCTTT.

As concerns this clonotype: A much larger clonotype is one base distant, so this may be a read error. The chain is built from TRBV7-9 and TRBJ2-2; D ambiguous. The germline V gene has CDR1 SEHNR and CDR2 FQNEAQ (reference sequence). This CDR3 has 16 residues. CDR3 amino acids: CAGSPPAARAVRELFF. CDR3 DNA: TGTGCCGGCAGCCCACCGGCGGCAAGGGCTGTTCGGGAGCTGTTTTTT.

This clonotype is large within its sample. This chain uses TRBV11-3 with TRBJ2-1; 12 bases are shared with TRBD2. The germline V gene has CDR1 SGHNT and CDR2 YENEEA. Trimming cost V 1 base and J 3 bases; bases outside gene matches: 4. The CDR3 runs 17 residues. CDR3 residues: CASSLGLLAGGYNEQFF. CDR3 coding DNA: TGTGCCAGCAGCTTAGGCCTACTAGCGGGAGGCTACAATGAGCAGTTCTTC.